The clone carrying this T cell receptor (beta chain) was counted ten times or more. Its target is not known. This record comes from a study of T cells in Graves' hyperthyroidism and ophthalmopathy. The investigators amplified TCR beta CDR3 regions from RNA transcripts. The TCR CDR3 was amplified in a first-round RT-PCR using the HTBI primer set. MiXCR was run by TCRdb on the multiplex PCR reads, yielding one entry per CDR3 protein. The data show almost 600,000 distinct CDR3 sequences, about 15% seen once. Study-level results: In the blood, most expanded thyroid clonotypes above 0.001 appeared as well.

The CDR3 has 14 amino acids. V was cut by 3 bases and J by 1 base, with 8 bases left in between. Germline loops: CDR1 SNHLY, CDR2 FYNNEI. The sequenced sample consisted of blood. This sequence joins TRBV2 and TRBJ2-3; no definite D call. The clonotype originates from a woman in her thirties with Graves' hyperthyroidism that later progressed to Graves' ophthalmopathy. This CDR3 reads CASSESSGTDTQYF. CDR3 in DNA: TGTGCCAGCAGTGAGTCCAGCGGCACAGATACGCAGTATTTT. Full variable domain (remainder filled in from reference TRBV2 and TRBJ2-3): EPEVTQTPSHQVTQMGQEVILRCVPISNHLYFYWYRQILGQKVEFLVSFYNNEISEKSEIFDDQFSVERPDGSNFTLKIRSTKLEDSAMYFCASSESSGTDTQYFGPGTRLTVL.